The 30 T cell receptor beta chains below come from one sample, sequenced in a study of blood T cell repertoires in COVID-19. Measured with immunoSEQ multiplex PCR; TCRdb has only the in-frame clones, and not every one. The sample holds about 170,000 clones, roughly 81% seen once. Input material: peripheral blood. The receptors were sampled from an elderly woman with COVID-19, enrolled during active disease.

The V and J genes are TRBV6-5 and TRBJ1-3; 7 nucleotides align to TRBD1. The CDR3 is 11 amino acids. The J segment lost 8 bases and the V segment lost 7 bases, leaving 2 bases of the junction unmatched. CDR1 and CDR2 (germline): MNHEY, SVGAGI. As DNA, the CDR3 is TGTGCCAGCAACAGGGGTGACACCATATATTTT. Residues: CASNRGDTIYF.

This clone came up once. The rearrangement joins TRBV11-2 to TRBJ1-2; 7 bases align to TRBD1. Germline V CDR1 and CDR2: SGHAT, FQNNGV. This CDR3 has 13 residues. V lost 5 bases to trimming and J lost 2 bases; unmatched junction nucleotides: 2. CDR3 DNA sequence: TGTGCCAGCAGCCCACAGGGGAACTATGGCTACACCTTC. It yields the protein CASSPQGNYGYTF.

This clone was counted only a few times. The chain has TRBV13 and TRBJ2-2; the D is unclear. The CDR3 is 13 residues long. V gave up 5 bases and J gave up 6 bases, with 10 bases separating them. The V gene's germline CDR1 is PRHDT and CDR2 FYEKMQ (reference sequence). The CDR3 sequence is CASSPRWAGELFF. CDR3 coding DNA: TGTGCCAGCAGCCCCAGGTGGGCCGGGGAGCTGTTTTTT.

The chain recombines TRBV9 with TRBJ1-1; perhaps TRBD1 as D (5 bases). V was trimmed by 1 base and J by 4 bases, leaving 14 bases between them. Germline CDR1 is SGDLS and CDR2 is YYNGEE. This CDR3 is built from 15 residues. CDR3 loop: CASSVSGGMGTEAFF. CDR3 in DNA: TGTGCCAGCAGCGTATCCGGGGGAATGGGCACTGAAGCTTTCTTT.

The gene calls are TRBV19 and TRBJ2-5; 11 bases are a match to TRBD1. J gave up 5 bases and V 7 bases, and 12 bases lay outside the gene matches. Germline assignment: CDR1 LNHDA and CDR2 SQIVND (reference sequence). The CDR3 extends over 16 amino acids. CDR3 DNA sequence: TGTGCCAGTACCCGGACAGGGGGCTGGATTGGGGAGACCCAGTACTTC. This codes for CASTRTGGWIGETQYF. Drawing the rest from reference TRBV19 and TRBJ2-5, the complete variable domain is DGGITQSPKYLFRKEGQNVTLSCEQNLNHDAMYWYRQDPGQGLRLIYYSQIVNDFQKGDIAEGYSVSREKKESFPLTVTSAQKNPTAFYLCASTRTGGWIGETQYFGPGTRLLVL.

This chain links TRBV19 with TRBJ1-2; a possible D gene is TRBD1 (6 bases). Germline CDR1 and CDR2: LNHDA and SQIVND (reference sequence). V dropped 6 bases and J dropped 8 bases, with 13 bases sitting between them. This CDR3 spans 12 amino acids. The CDR3 reads CASRGAGIGYTF. The CDR3, as DNA: TGTGCCAGTAGGGGGGCAGGGATCGGCTACACCTTC.

The rearrangement uses TRBV2 and TRBJ2-7; 10 nucleotides agree with TRBD2. The junction had 12 bases not matched to a gene; V was cut back by 4 bases and J by 6 bases. The V gene's germline CDR1 is SNHLY and CDR2 FYNNEI. The CDR3 covers 16 residues. The CDR3 nucleotides read TGTGCCAGCAGTGTGACTAGCGGGCTGGTGACAGGCGAGCAGTACTTC. As protein: CASSVTSGLVTGEQYF.

The chain links TRBV13 to TRBJ2-5, with 7 bases that match TRBD1. J gave up 7 bases and V 5 bases, and 7 bases lay outside the gene matches. The germline V gene has CDR1 PRHDT and CDR2 FYEKMQ (reference sequence). There are 13 residues in the CDR3. In DNA, the CDR3 is TGTGCCAGCAGCCCGACCCCAGGGGGGACCCAGTACTTC. This encodes CASSPTPGGTQYF.

The CDR3, as DNA: TGCAGCGTAGACAGGGCCGCGGAGACCCAGTACTTC. Its translation: CSVDRAAETQYF. This chain joins TRBV29-1 and TRBJ2-5; 7 bases are a match to TRBD1. The CDR3 contains 12 residues. From germline, CDR1 is SQVTM and CDR2 ANQGSEA. Germline trimming cut 6 bases from V and 5 bases from J; bases unmatched to any gene: 6.

V gene TRBV18 combines with J gene TRBJ2-1; 7 nucleotides match TRBD2. This CDR3 has 16 residues. In germline, CDR1 is KGHSH, CDR2 LQKENI. Trimming removed 4 bases from V and 9 bases from J; junction bases left unmatched: 15. Here the CDR3 reads CASSRGGQVFVAEQFF. The CDR3 DNA sequence: TGTGCCAGCTCACGGGGAGGGCAGGTATTTGTGGCTGAGCAGTTCTTC. The whole variable domain, remainder taken from reference TRBV18 and TRBJ2-1, is NAGVMQNPRHLVRRRGQEARLRCSPMKGHSHVYWYRQLPEEGLKFMVYLQKENIIDESGMPKERFSAEFPKEGPSILRIQQVVRGDSAAYFCASSRGGQVFVAEQFFGPGTRLTVL.

The rearrangement uses TRBV7-9 and TRBJ1-4; TRBD1 matches at 9 bases. J lost 1 base, V lost 4 bases, and 1 base had no gene match. This CDR3 region has 15 residues. Per germline, CDR1 SEHNR and CDR2 FQNEAQ (reference sequence). In nucleotides, the CDR3 is TGTGCCAGCAGCTCGGGACAGGGAACTAATGAAAAACTGTTTTTT. Translated, it gives CASSSGQGTNEKLFF.

The J gene is TRBJ1-5, the V gene TRBV30, with D perhaps TRBD1 (6 bases). Germline V gives CDR1 GTSNPN, CDR2 SVGIG (reference sequence). There are 15 residues in the CDR3. V lost 3 bases and J lost 6, with 18 bases in between. CDR3 coding DNA: TGTGCCTGGAGCCTTGGAGGGGGGGGAGGTCAGCCCCAGCATTTT. The encoded protein is CAWSLGGGGGQPQHF.

V gene TRBV19 combines with J gene TRBJ2-2; 9 positions agree with TRBD1. V shed 5 bases, J shed 8 bases, and the junction held 15 bases outside the gene matches. Germline values: CDR1 LNHDA, CDR2 SQIVND (reference sequence). This CDR3 is 17 amino acids long. Here the CDR3 DNA reads TGTGCCAGTAGTTCCTCCTACCCTACAGGGGGCGTTGGGGAGCTGTTTTTT. It translates to CASSSSYPTGGVGELFF.

V is TRBV7-2 and J is TRBJ2-5, with 9 bases aligning to TRBD2. Germline V gene data show CDR1 as SGHTA and CDR2 as FQGNSA. This CDR3 contains 17 residues. The J segment lost 1 base and the V segment lost 2 bases, leaving 8 bases of the junction unmatched. In DNA, the CDR3 is TGTGCCAGCAGCTTAATCGCGGGGGGGCCATTCCAAGAGACCCAGTACTTC. It is translated as CASSLIAGGPFQETQYF.

The chain's CDR3 is CASSLVAGGDHEQYF. The CDR3, as DNA: TGTGCCAGCTCACTTGTCGCCGGGGGGGATCACGAGCAGTACTTC. The genes are TRBV18 and TRBJ2-7, with TRBD2 matching 8 bases. The J segment lost 5 bases and the V segment lost 4 bases, leaving 10 bases of the junction unmatched. The CDR3 runs 15 residues. Per germline, CDR1 KGHSH and CDR2 LQKENI. Filled out from reference TRBV18 and TRBJ2-7, the complete variable domain reads NAGVMQNPRHLVRRRGQEARLRCSPMKGHSHVYWYRQLPEEGLKFMVYLQKENIIDESGMPKERFSAEFPKEGPSILRIQQVVRGDSAAYFCASSLVAGGDHEQYFGPGTRLTVT.

This chain links TRBV11-2 with TRBJ1-3; D gene unclear. Between the trimmed V and J ends, which lost 5 bases and 0 bases, there was a span of 11 bases. The CDR3 extends over 15 amino acids. Germline lookup yields CDR1 SGHAT and CDR2 FQNNGV. CDR3 in amino acids: CASSPDTFSGNTIYF. The CDR3 DNA follows: TGTGCCAGCAGCCCCGACACCTTCTCTGGAAACACCATATATTTT.

The chain carries TRBV18 and TRBJ1-1, with 8 nucleotides matching TRBD1. CDR3 size: 14 residues. Germline CDR1 and CDR2: KGHSH and LQKENI. Losses at the gene ends were 6 bases for V and 8 bases for J; bases not matched to a gene: 11. CDR3 in amino acids: CASSPLIGQGEAFF. The CDR3 coding sequence is TGTGCCAGCTCCCCGTTAATTGGACAGGGAGAAGCTTTCTTT.

The V gene is TRBV23-1, the J gene TRBJ2-4, with D possibly TRBD1 on 5 matching bases. TRBV23-1 is treated as an ORF (open reading frame) with a function not yet certain. The V end was cut by 3 bases, the J end by 5 bases, with 14 bases between. There are 15 residues in the CDR3. This CDR3 reads CASSHPTGKENIQYF. CDR3 DNA sequence: TGCGCCAGCAGTCACCCAACAGGAAAGGAAAACATTCAGTACTTC.

The chain employs TRBV3-1 (or the pseudogene TRBV3-2) and TRBJ2-3; 8 nucleotides line up with TRBD2. Germline CDR1 reads LGHDT; CDR2 reads YNNKEL (reference sequence). After removal of 3 bases from V and 0 bases from J, the junction contained 2 bases not matched to a gene. The CDR3 is made up of 15 amino acids. The CDR3 coding sequence is TGTGCCAGCAGCCAGTGGACTAGCAGCACAGATACGCAGTATTTT. Amino acids: CASSQWTSSTDTQYF.

The V call is TRBV28, the J call TRBJ2-1; D possibly corresponds to TRBD2 (6 bases). Germline CDR1 reads MDHEN; CDR2 reads SYDVKM. V lost 1 base, J lost 5 bases, and 9 bases lay in between. There are 14 residues in the CDR3. The CDR3 DNA reads TGTGCCAGCAGTTTATCGCCTAGCGACAATGAGCAGTTCTTC. It is translated as CASSLSPSDNEQFF. Together with reference TRBV28 and TRBJ2-1, the CDR3 gives the full variable domain: DVKVTQSSRYLVKRTGEKVFLECVQDMDHENMFWYRQDPGLGLRLIYFSYDVKMKEKGDIPEGYSVSREKKERFSLILESASTNQTSMYLCASSLSPSDNEQFFGPGTRLTVL.

The V and J genes are TRBV7-2 and TRBJ2-7; perhaps TRBD2 as D (6 bases). Germline CDR1 reads SGHTA; CDR2 reads FQGNSA. The CDR3 has 13 residues. V lost 3 bases and J 6 bases, leaving 12 bases between the germline ends. This CDR3 is CASSFSGLSEQYF. DNA of the CDR3: TGTGCCAGCAGCTTTAGCGGTCTGTCCGAGCAGTACTTC.

V and J are TRBV6-6 and TRBJ2-1; 9 nucleotides match TRBD2. There are 17 residues in the CDR3. The germline V gene encodes CDR1 MNHNY and CDR2 SVGAGI (reference sequence). V gave up 7 bases and J gave up 5 bases; unmatched junction bases: 15. CDR3 coding DNA: TGTGCCAGCACTCGGGGCCGTAGCGGGAGAGACCACAATGAGCAGTTCTTC. Translation: CASTRGRSGRDHNEQFF.

The chain joins TRBV10-2 to TRBJ2-4; 7 nucleotides agree with TRBD1. The CDR3 is 16 amino acids. J was trimmed by 2 bases and V by 3 bases; bases with no gene match: 7. Per the germline V gene, CDR1 is WSHSY and CDR2 is SAAADI. CDR3 nucleotides: TGCGCCAGCAGTGACCCCGCAGGGGGAACCAAAAACATTCAGTACTTC. Amino acids: CASSDPAGGTKNIQYF.

This chain uses TRBV5-4 with TRBJ2-5, with D perhaps matching TRBD2 (6 bases). Trimming shortened V by 4 bases and J by 4 bases, and 17 bases separated the two germline ends. The CDR3 is 15 residues long. CDR1 is SGHNT and CDR2 is YYREEE in the germline V gene (reference sequence). In DNA form, the CDR3 reads TGTGCCAGCAGCCAGCAGGGACTCACCCGAGAGACCCAGTACTTC. Residues: CASSQQGLTRETQYF. Supplemented by reference TRBV5-4 and TRBJ2-5, the full variable domain reads ETGVTQSPTHLIKTRGQQVTLRCSSQSGHNTVSWYQQALGQGPQFIFQYYREEENGRGNFPPRFSGLQFPNYSSELNVNALELDDSALYLCASSQQGLTRETQYFGPGTRLLVL.

The chain has TRBV3-1 (or the pseudogene TRBV3-2) and TRBJ2-2; D possibly corresponds to TRBD2 (5 bases). This CDR3 spans 15 amino acids. Germline V gene sequence: CDR1 LGHDT, CDR2 YNNKEL (reference sequence). The germline V and J ends were trimmed by 6 bases and 6 bases, with 17 bases remaining between them. The CDR3 nucleotides are TGTGCCAGCAGAAAATTGTACTTCGGGGCCGGGGAGCTGTTTTTT. This encodes CASRKLYFGAGELFF.

The chain uses TRBV5-1 and TRBJ1-6, with 10 bases matching TRBD1. V was pared by 4 bases and J by 7 bases, with 5 bases of the junction left unmatched. The CDR3 loop spans 15 amino acids. Germline V CDR1 and CDR2: SGHRS, YFSETQ. The CDR3: CASSIMTGGNSPLHF. The CDR3 DNA is TGCGCCAGCAGCATCATGACAGGGGGCAATTCACCCCTCCACTTT.

The chain recombines TRBV5-4 with TRBJ1-1; 7 bases map to TRBD1. From germline, CDR1 is SGHNT and CDR2 YYREEE (reference sequence). The CDR3 consists of 13 residues. V was clipped by 4 bases and J by 9 bases; unmatched bases: 9. CDR3 loop: CASSPDRQGKAFF. The CDR3 bases are TGTGCCAGCAGCCCAGACCGACAGGGCAAAGCTTTCTTT.

This clone was counted a few times. The rearrangement links TRBV12-5 to TRBJ1-3; D is perhaps TRBD1 (6 bases). The CDR3 is 15 residues long. Trimming removed 5 bases from V and 4 bases from J, with 15 bases in between. Germline V lookup: CDR1 LGHNT, CDR2 FRNRAP. CDR3 loop: CASGGAGERGNTIYF. CDR3 DNA: TGTGCTAGTGGTGGTGCAGGGGAAAGAGGAAACACCATATATTTT.

V and J are TRBV2 and TRBJ1-4, with 8 nucleotides matching TRBD1. CDR3 length: 15 amino acids. Losses at the gene ends were 5 bases for V and 4 bases for J; bases not matched to a gene: 6. Germline V gene data show CDR1 as SNHLY and CDR2 as FYNNEI. The CDR3 coding sequence is TGTGCCAGCAGTCAGGGACAGGTCTTTAATGAAAAACTGTTTTTT. It codes for CASSQGQVFNEKLFF.

The rearrangement links TRBV18 to TRBJ1-6; possibly TRBD1 for D (5 bases). Trimming removed 6 bases from V and 8 bases from J, with 11 bases in between. CDR3 length: 13 amino acids. Looked up from germline, CDR1 is KGHSH and CDR2 is LQKENI. The CDR3 here is CASSTSRDSPLHF. The CDR3 DNA follows: TGTGCCAGCTCTACCAGCAGGGATTCACCCCTCCACTTT.